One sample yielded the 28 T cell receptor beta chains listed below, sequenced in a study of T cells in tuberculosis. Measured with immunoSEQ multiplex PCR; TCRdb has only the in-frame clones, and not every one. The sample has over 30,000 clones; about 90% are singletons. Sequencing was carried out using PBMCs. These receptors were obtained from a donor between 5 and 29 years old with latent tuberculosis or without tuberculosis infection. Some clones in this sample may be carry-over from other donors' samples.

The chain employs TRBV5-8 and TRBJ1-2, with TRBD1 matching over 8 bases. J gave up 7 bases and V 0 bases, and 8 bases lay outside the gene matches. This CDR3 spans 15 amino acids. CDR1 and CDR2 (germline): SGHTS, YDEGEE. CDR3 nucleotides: TGTGCCAGCAGCTTGGCAGGGACAGGCGTAAGTGGCTACACCTTC. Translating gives CASSLAGTGVSGYTF.

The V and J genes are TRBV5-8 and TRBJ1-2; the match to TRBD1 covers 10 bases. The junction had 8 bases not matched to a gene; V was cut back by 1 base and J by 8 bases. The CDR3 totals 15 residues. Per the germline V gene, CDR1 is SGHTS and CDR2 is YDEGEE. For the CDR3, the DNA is TGTGCCAGCAGCTTGTCCCGACAGGGGGCACGAGGCTACACCTTC. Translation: CASSLSRQGARGYTF.

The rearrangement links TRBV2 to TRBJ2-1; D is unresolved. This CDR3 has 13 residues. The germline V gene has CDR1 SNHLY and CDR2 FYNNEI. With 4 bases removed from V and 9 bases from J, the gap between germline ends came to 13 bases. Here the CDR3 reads CASSGDLESEQFF. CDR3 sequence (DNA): TGTGCCAGCAGTGGAGACCTAGAAAGTGAGCAGTTCTTC.

The CDR3 is CASSITTGTGGETQYF. DNA for the CDR3: TGTGCCAGCAGCATAACCACCGGGACAGGGGGAGAGACCCAGTACTTC. The rearrangement joins TRBV2 to TRBJ2-5; 11 bases match TRBD1. With V trimmed by 6 bases and J by 4 bases, 10 bases remained unmatched. This CDR3 is built from 16 residues. Germline values: CDR1 SNHLY, CDR2 FYNNEI.

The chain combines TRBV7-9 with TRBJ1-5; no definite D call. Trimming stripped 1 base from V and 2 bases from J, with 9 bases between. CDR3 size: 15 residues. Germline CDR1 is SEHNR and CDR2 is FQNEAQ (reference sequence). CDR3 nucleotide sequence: TGTGCCAGCAGCTTAGTCGGGTCAGGCAATCAGCCCCAGCATTTT. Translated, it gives CASSLVGSGNQPQHF.

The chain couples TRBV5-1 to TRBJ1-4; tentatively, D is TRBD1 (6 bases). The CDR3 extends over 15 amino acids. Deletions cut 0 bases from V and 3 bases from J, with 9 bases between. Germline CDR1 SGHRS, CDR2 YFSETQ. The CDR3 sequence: CASSLVAGANEKLFF. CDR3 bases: TGCGCCAGCAGCTTGGTGGCAGGGGCTAATGAAAAACTGTTTTTT.

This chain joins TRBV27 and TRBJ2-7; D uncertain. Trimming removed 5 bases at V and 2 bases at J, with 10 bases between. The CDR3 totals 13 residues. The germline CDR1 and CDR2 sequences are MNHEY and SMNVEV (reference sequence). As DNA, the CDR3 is TGTGCCAGCAGTCACAATCCAGCCTACGAGCAGTACTTC. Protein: CASSHNPAYEQYF.

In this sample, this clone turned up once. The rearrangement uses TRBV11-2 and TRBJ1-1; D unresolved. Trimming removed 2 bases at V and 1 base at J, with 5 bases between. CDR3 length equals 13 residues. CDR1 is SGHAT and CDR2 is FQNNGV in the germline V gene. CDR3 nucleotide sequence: TGTGCCAGCAGCTTAATACAGAACACTGAAGCTTTCTTT. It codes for CASSLIQNTEAFF. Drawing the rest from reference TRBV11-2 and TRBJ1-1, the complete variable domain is EAGVAQSPRYKIIEKRQSVAFWCNPISGHATLYWYQQILGQGPKLLIQFQNNGVVDDSQLPKDRFSAERLKGVDSTLKIQPAKLEDSAVYLCASSLIQNTEAFFGQGTRLTVV.

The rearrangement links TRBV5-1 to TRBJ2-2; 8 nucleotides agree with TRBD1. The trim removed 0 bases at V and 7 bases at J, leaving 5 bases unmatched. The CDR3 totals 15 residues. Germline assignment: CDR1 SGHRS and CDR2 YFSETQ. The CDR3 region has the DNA TGCGCCAGCAGCTTGGCAAGGGGACAGGTCGGGGAGCTGTTTTTT. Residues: CASSLARGQVGELFF.

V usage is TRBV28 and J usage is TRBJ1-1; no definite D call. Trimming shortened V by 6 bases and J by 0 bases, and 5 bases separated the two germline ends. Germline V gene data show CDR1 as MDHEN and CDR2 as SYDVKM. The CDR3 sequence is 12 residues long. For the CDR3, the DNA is TGTGCCAGCAGATCCTTGAACACTGAAGCTTTCTTT. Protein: CASRSLNTEAFF.

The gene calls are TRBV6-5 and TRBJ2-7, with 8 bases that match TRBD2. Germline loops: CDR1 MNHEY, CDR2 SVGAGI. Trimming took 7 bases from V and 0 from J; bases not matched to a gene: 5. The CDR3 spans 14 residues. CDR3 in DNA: TGTGCCAGCACCGAGACTAGCGACTCCTACGAGCAGTACTTC. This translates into CASTETSDSYEQYF.

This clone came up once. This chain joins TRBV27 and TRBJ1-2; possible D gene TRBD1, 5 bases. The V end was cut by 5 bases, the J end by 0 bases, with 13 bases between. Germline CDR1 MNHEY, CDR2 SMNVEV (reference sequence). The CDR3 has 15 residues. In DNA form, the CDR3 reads TGTGCCAGCAGTCTTCTTGGGGGGACTAACTATGGCTACACCTTC. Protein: CASSLLGGTNYGYTF.

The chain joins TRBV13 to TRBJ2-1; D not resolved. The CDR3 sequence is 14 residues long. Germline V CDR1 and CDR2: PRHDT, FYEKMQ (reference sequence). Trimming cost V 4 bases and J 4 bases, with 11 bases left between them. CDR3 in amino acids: CASSSSAAYNEQFF. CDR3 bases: TGTGCCAGCAGCTCCAGCGCTGCTTACAATGAGCAGTTCTTC.

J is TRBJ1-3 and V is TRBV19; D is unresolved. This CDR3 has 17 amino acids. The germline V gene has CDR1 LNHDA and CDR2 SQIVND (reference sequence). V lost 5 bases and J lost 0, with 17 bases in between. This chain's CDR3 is CASSPSPTGHSGNTIYF. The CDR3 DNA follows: TGTGCCAGTAGTCCCTCCCCGACGGGTCACTCTGGAAACACCATATATTTT.

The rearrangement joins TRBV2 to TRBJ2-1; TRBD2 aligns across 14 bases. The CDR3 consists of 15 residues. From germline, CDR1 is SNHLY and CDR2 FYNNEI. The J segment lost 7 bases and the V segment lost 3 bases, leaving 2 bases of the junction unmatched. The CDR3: CASSERLAGGNEQFF. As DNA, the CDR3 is TGTGCCAGCAGTGAGAGACTAGCGGGGGGGAATGAGCAGTTCTTC. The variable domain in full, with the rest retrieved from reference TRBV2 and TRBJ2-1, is EPEVTQTPSHQVTQMGQEVILRCVPISNHLYFYWYRQILGQKVEFLVSFYNNEISEKSEIFDDQFSVERPDGSNFTLKIRSTKLEDSAMYFCASSERLAGGNEQFFGPGTRLTVL.

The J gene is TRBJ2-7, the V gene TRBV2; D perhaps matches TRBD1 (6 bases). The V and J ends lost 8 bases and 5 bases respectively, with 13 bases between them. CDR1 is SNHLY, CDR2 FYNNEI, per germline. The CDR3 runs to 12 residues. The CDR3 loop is CASSYNRDEQYF. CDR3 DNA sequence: TGTGCCAGCTCTTACAACAGGGACGAGCAGTACTTC.

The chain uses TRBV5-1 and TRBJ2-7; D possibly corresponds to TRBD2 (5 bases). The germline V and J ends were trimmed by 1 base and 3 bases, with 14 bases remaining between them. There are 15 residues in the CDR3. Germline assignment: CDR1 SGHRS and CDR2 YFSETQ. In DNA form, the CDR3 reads TGCGCCAGCAGCTTGTTTGCGGGCGGAAACTACGAGCAGTACTTC. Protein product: CASSLFAGGNYEQYF.

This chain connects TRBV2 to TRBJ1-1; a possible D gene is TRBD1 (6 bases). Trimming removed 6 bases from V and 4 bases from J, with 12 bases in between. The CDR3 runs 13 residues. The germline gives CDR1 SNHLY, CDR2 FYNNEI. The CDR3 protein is CASRDTGSTEAFF. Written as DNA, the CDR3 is TGTGCCAGCAGGGATACAGGGTCCACTGAAGCTTTCTTT.

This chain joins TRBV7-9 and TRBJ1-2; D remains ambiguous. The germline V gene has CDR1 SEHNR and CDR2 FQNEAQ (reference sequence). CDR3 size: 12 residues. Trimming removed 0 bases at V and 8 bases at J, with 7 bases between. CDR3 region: CASSLADGGYTF. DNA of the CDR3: TGTGCCAGCAGCTTAGCTGACGGGGGCTACACCTTC. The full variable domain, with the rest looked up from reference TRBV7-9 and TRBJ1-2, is DTGVSQNPRHKITKRGQNVTFRCDPISEHNRLYWYRQTLGQGPEFLTYFQNEAQLEKSRLLSDRFSAERPKGSFSTLEIQRTEQGDSAMYLCASSLADGGYTFGSGTRLTVV.

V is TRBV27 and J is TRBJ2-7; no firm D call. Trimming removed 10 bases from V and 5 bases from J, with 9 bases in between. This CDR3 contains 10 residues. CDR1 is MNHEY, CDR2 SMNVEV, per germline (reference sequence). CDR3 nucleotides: TGTGCCACCAACTCGAACGAGCAGTACTTC. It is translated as CATNSNEQYF.

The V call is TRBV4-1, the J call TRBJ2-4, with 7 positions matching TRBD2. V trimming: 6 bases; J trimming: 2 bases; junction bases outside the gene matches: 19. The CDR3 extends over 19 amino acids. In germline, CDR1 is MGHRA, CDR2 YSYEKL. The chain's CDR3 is CASRDPGLGPRLSKNIQYF. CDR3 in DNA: TGCGCCAGCAGAGATCCAGGACTAGGGCCCCGCCTGTCCAAAAACATTCAGTACTTC.

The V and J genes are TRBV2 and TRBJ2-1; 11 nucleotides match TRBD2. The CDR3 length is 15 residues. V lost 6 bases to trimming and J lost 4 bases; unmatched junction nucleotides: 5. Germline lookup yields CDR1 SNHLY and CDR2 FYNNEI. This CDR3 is CASSILAGGYNEQFF. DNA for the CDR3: TGTGCCAGCAGCATTCTAGCGGGGGGTTACAATGAGCAGTTCTTC. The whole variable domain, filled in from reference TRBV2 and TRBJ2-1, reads EPEVTQTPSHQVTQMGQEVILRCVPISNHLYFYWYRQILGQKVEFLVSFYNNEISEKSEIFDDQFSVERPDGSNFTLKIRSTKLEDSAMYFCASSILAGGYNEQFFGPGTRLTVL.

The DNA for the CDR3 is TGTGCCAGCAGTATTGCCCCCCCTAGCACTACGCAGTATTTT. This gives the protein CASSIAPPSTTQYF. The chain uses TRBV2 and TRBJ2-3; D possibly corresponds to TRBD2 (5 bases). The CDR3 has 14 residues. Trimming cost V 5 bases and J 8 bases, with 17 bases left between them. Germline CDR1 and CDR2: SNHLY and FYNNEI. Drawing the rest from reference TRBV2 and TRBJ2-3, the complete variable domain is EPEVTQTPSHQVTQMGQEVILRCVPISNHLYFYWYRQILGQKVEFLVSFYNNEISEKSEIFDDQFSVERPDGSNFTLKIRSTKLEDSAMYFCASSIAPPSTTQYFGPGTRLTVL.

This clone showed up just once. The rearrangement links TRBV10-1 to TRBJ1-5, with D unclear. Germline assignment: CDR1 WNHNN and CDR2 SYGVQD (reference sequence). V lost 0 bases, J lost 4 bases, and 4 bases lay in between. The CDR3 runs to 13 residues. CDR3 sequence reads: CASSESPNQPQHF. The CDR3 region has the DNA TGCGCCAGCAGTGAGTCTCCGAATCAGCCCCAGCATTTT.

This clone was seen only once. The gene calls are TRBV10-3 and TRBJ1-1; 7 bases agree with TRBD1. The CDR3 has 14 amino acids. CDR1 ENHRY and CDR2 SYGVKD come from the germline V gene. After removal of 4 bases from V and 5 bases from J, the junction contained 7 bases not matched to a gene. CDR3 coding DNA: TGTGCCATCAGTGGGACAGGTTGGGGGACTGAAGCTTTCTTT. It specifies CAISGTGWGTEAFF.

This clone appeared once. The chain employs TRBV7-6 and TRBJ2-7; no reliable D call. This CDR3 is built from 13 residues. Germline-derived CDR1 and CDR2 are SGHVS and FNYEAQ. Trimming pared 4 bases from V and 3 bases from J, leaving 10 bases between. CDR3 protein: CASSSGPSYEQYF. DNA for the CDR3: TGTGCCAGCAGCTCGGGTCCCAGCTACGAGCAGTACTTC.

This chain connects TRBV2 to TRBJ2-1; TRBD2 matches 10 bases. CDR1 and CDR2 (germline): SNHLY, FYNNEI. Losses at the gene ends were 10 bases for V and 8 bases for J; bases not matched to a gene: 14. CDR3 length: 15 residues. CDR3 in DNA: TGTGCCATCACTAATAGCGGGGGGAATTACGATGAGCAGTTCTTC. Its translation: CAITNSGGNYDEQFF.

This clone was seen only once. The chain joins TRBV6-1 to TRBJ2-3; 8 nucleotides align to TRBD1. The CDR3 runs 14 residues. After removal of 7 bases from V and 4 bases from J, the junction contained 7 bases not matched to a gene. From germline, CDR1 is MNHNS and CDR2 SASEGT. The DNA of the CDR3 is TGTGCCAGCAATAGGGCAGGGGGCCCAGATACGCAGTATTTT. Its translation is CASNRAGGPDTQYF.